The clone carrying this T cell receptor (beta chain) was seen at least ten times. What it recognizes is unknown. The sample comes from a study of T cell responses to AZD1222 COVID-19 vaccine. Looking at the study overall: Second-dose schedules of about 4 or about 12 weeks were combined. General observations from the study: At 160-218 and 743-854, vaccine-associated CD4 TCRs were dominant, and they spanned spike. Reportedly, close to half of spike-specific TCRs are directed against unmutated variant regions. Females made up more of the donors, who were largely white British, and clonal diversity may have come out too low.

Clones were read by immunoSEQ multiplex PCR, and TCRdb kept only the in-frame ones, dropping some. The table has about 160,000 clones, roughly nine tenths seen once. Germline CDR1 is LNHDA and CDR2 is SQIVND (reference sequence). The germline V and J ends were trimmed by 1 base and 5 bases, with 6 bases remaining between them. There are 14 residues in the CDR3. V and J are TRBV19 and TRBJ1-6; no firm D call. The sample in question was peripheral blood, obtained on day 0 of AZD1222 vaccination. The origin of this receptor is an adult in good health. The CDR3 here is CASSIGGNNSPLHF. CDR3 in DNA: TGTGCCAGTAGTATAGGAGGCAATAATTCACCCCTCCACTTT. The full variable domain, its missing parts supplied by reference TRBV19 and TRBJ1-6, is DGGITQSPKYLFRKEGQNVTLSCEQNLNHDAMYWYRQDPGQGLRLIYYSQIVNDFQKGDIAEGYSVSREKKESFPLTVTSAQKNPTAFYLCASSIGGNNSPLHFGNGTRLTVT.